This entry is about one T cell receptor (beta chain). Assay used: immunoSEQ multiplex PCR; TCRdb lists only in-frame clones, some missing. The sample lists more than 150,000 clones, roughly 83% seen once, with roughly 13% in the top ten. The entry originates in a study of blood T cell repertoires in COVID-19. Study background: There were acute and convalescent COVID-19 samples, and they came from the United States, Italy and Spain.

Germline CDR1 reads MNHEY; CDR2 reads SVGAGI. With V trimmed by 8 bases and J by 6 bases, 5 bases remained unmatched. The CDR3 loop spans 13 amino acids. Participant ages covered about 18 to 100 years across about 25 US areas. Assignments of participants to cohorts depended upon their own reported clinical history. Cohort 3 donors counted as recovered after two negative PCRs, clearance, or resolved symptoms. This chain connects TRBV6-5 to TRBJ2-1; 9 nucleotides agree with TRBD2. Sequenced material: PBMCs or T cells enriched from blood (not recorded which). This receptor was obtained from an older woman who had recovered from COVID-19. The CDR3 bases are TGTGCCAGCGGGGCTAGCGGGACCAATGAGCAGTTCTTC. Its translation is CASGASGTNEQFF.